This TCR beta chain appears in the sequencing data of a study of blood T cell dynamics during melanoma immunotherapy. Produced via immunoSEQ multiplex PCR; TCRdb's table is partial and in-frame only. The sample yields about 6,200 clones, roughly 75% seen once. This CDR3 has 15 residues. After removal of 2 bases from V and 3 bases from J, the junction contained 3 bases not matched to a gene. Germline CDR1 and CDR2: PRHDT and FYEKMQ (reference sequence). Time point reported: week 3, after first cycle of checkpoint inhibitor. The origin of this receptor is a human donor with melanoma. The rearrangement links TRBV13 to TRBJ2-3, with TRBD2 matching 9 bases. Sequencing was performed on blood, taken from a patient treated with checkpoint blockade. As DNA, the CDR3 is TGTGCCAGCAGCTTACTTAGCGGGGGAACAGATACGCAGTATTTT. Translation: CASSLLSGGTDTQYF.